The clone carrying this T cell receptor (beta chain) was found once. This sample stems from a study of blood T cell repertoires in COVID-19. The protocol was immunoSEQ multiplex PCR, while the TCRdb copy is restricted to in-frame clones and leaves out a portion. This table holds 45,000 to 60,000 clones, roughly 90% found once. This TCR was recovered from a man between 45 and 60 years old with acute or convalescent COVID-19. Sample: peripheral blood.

The CDR3 region is CAISEPPGLAGAFRTDTQYF. The CDR3 bases are TGTGCCATCAGTGAGCCGCCGGGACTAGCGGGGGCCTTCCGCACAGATACGCAGTATTTT. The chain recombines TRBV10-3 with TRBJ2-3; 14 bases map to TRBD2. Germline CDR1 is ENHRY and CDR2 is SYGVKD. This CDR3 has 20 residues. V gave up 2 bases and J gave up 1 base; unmatched junction bases: 11.